This T cell receptor beta chain appears in the sequencing data of a study of blood T cells in healthy people across ages. The use of a sample-barcoded 5' primer and a J-beta primer mix characterized a second PCR of about 7 to 12 cycles. MiXCR, run by TCRdb on the 5' RACE reads, gives a single entry per CDR3 protein. The sample has approximately 900,000 distinct CDR3 sequences; about 48% are singletons. With 5 bases removed from V and 11 bases from J, the gap between germline ends came to 18 bases. This CDR3 is built from 13 residues. In germline, CDR1 is MDHEN, CDR2 SYDVKM. The chain combines TRBV28 with TRBJ1-1, with a tentative D call TRBD1 (5 bases). The sequence was collected from a man aged 30 to 45 in good health. The sequencing input was blood. CDR3 protein: CASSALTEVEAFF. CDR3 DNA sequence: TGTGCCAGCAGTGCCTTGACAGAGGTTGAGGCTTTCTTT.